Reported below is one TCR beta chain. What it binds is not known. The data were taken from a study of CD8 T cells in Susac syndrome. General study findings and limits: The study's TCR sequencing and HLA analysis covered a relatively small number of individuals, and the study acknowledged this.

Peripheral blood CD8+ and CD4+ T cells were profiled by TCR beta sequencing. Germline V gene sequence: CDR1 SGHTA, CDR2 FQGNSA. The CDR3 contains 18 residues. Trimming left V 10 bases short and J 8 bases short, with 34 bases between. Random-hexamer reverse transcription was applied to roughly 0.5 to 1 ug RNA. Via MiXCR, TCRdb re-called the immunoSEQ multiplex PCR reads, giving one row per CDR3 protein. The table records some 130,000 distinct CDR3 sequences, about 94% of them present only once. The J gene is TRBJ2-3, the V gene TRBV7-2; D may correspond to TRBD1 or TRBD2 (5 bases each). This TCR came from a human donor with multiple sclerosis. Material for sequencing was CD4+ T cells from PBMCs. This CDR3 is CATLLFAPGPPSTATQYF. In DNA form, the CDR3 reads TGTGCCACCCTCTTATTCGCGCCGGGGCCGCCGAGTACTGCTACGCAGTATTTT. The entire variable domain, with the rest obtained from reference TRBV7-2 and TRBJ2-3, is as follows: GAGVSQSPSNKVTEKGKDVELRCDPISGHTALYWYRQSLGQGLEFLIYFQGNSAPDKSGLPSDRFSAERTGGSVSTLTIQRTQQEDSAVYLCATLLFAPGPPSTATQYFGPGTRLTVL.